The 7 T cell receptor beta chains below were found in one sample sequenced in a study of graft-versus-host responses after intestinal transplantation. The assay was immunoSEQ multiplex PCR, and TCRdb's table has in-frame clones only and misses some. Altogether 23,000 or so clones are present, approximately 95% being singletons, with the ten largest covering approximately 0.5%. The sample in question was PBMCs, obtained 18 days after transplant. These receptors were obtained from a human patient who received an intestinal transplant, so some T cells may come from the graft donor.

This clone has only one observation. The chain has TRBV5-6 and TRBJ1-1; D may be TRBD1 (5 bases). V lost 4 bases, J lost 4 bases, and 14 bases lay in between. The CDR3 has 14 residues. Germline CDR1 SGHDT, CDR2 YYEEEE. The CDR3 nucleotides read TGTGCCAGCAGCCCAGGGCGGCTTTTCACTGAAGCTTTCTTT. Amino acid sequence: CASSPGRLFTEAFF.

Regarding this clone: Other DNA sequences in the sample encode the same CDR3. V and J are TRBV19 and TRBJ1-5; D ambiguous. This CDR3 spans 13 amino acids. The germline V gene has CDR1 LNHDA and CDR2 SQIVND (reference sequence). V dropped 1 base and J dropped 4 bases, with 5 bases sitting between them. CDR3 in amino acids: CASSIGRNQPQHF. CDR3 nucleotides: TGTGCCAGTAGTATAGGCAGGAATCAGCCCCAGCATTTT.

The DNA for the CDR3 is TGCGCCAGCAGCCCGACTGACTCATATAATAACTATGGCTACACCTTC. As protein: CASSPTDSYNNYGYTF. The chain links TRBV5-1 to TRBJ1-2, with D uncertain. The length of the CDR3 is 16 residues. Trimming pared 4 bases from V and 1 base from J, leaving 17 bases between. Germline CDR1 and CDR2: SGHRS and YFSETQ.

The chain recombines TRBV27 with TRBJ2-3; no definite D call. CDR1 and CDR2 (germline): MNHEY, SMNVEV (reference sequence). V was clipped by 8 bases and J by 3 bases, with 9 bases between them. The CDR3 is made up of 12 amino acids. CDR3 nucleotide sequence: TGTGCCAGCTCTCAAGGAACAGATACGCAGTATTTT. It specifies CASSQGTDTQYF.

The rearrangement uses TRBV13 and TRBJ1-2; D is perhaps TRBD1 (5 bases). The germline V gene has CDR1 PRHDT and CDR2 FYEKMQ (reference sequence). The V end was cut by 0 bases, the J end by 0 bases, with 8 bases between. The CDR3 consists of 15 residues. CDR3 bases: TGTGCCAGCAGCTTAGGAGACAGATCTAACTATGGCTACACCTTC. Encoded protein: CASSLGDRSNYGYTF.

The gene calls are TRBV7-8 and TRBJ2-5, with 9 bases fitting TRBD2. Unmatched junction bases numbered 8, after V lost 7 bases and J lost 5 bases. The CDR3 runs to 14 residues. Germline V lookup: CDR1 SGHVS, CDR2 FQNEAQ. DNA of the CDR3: TGTGCCAGCACACCCGGACTAGCGAAGGAGACCCAGTACTTC. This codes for CASTPGLAKETQYF.

CDR3 amino acids: CASSLRGGQETQYF. The CDR3 DNA reads as TGTGCCAGCAGCTTAAGGGGAGGACAAGAGACCCAGTACTTC. The chain employs TRBV5-4 and TRBJ2-5; tentatively, D is TRBD2 (6 bases). The ends were cut back, 2 bases at V and 2 bases at J, with 10 bases in the middle. Germline loops: CDR1 SGHNT, CDR2 YYREEE (reference sequence). This CDR3 is 14 amino acids long.